This T cell receptor (beta chain) was captured in a study of blood T cell repertoires in COVID-19. Study-level background: The United States, Italy and Spain supplied acute and convalescent COVID-19 samples. In each case, the material was cDNA or gDNA derived from T cells, B-cell-depleted T cells, or PBMCs.

Per the original data handling: Amplification from reference gene primers served as the basis for estimated nucleated cell counts. Sequencing was performed with immunoSEQ multiplex PCR; in TCRdb, only in-frame clones are kept and a portion is missing. That table supplies the V and J calls and clone size; D and trimming were determined from the DNA. The sample holds about 240,000 clones, around 86% seen once. Germline V gene lookup returns CDR1 MDHEN and CDR2 SYDVKM. The CDR3 has 14 residues. Trimming removed 2 bases at V and 1 base at J, with 8 bases between. Sequencing used peripheral blood. The source of this sequence is a man younger than 45 who had recovered from COVID-19. The chain has TRBV28 and TRBJ1-2; D remains unclear. CDR3 in amino acids: CASSLRAVNYGYTF. CDR3 sequence (DNA): TGTGCCAGCAGTTTACGTGCGGTTAACTATGGCTACACCTTC.